This TCR beta chain was recorded in a study of monozygotic twins with inflammatory bowel disease. The study's findings and limits: Varying immunosuppressive regimens may have increased patient repertoire variability. The co-twins with IBD showed lower TCRbeta diversity (inverse Simpson) than their healthy siblings.

Researchers used template switching to add UMIs featuring a 6-nucleotide sample barcode. Reprocessing the 5' RACE reads, TCRdb reports a single entry for every CDR3 protein and omits DNA. The repertoire table contains more than 75,000 distinct CDR3 sequences. Total RNA isolation used whole blood (no T cell sorting was performed). As regards this clonotype: No antigen is known for it.

The source is a human donor with ulcerative colitis or Crohn's disease, or a healthy co-twin of an affected twin (not recorded which). Sequencing used blood.

The CDR3 spells CASSVASRVGYTF. The rearrangement links TRBV9 to TRBJ1-2; checking the TCRdb D call of TRBD1 is not possible without DNA. Germline V lookup: CDR1 SGDLS, CDR2 YYNGEE. The CDR3 consists of 13 residues.